The 8 T cell receptor beta chains in this list originate from one sample, sequenced in a study of cytomegalovirus exposure and HLA in healthy donors. The PCR ran on 60 Vbeta and 13 Jbeta primers. Produced via immunoSEQ multiplex PCR; TCRdb's table is partial and in-frame only. The sample comprises fewer than 200,000 clones, approximately 71% of which are singletons, and approximately 1.5% rests with the top ten. What was sequenced was PBMCs. All receptors come from a girl between 5 and 17 years old in good health and CMV-seronegative.

This rearrangement joins TRBV13 to TRBJ1-1, with D unresolved. The germline CDR1 and CDR2 sequences are PRHDT and FYEKMQ (reference sequence). Trimming stripped 5 bases from V and 7 bases from J, with 17 bases between. This CDR3 is 14 amino acids long. Written as DNA, the CDR3 is TGTGCCAGCAGCCCTGGCGGAGCTCTAAGTGAAGCTTTCTTT. As protein: CASSPGGALSEAFF.

This clone was observed a single time. The V gene is TRBV7-7, the J gene TRBJ2-5; 8 nucleotides agree with TRBD1. Germline CDR1 is SSHAT and CDR2 is FNYEAQ (reference sequence). The CDR3 is made up of 13 amino acids. The J segment lost 5 bases and the V segment lost 5 bases, leaving 4 bases of the junction unmatched. CDR3 sequence: CASSPGGAETQYF. CDR3 DNA: TGTGCCAGCAGCCCAGGGGGCGCCGAGACCCAGTACTTC.

This sequence joins TRBV12-5 and TRBJ2-2; TRBD1 agrees at 8 bases. CDR1 and CDR2 from the germline V gene are LGHNT and FRNRAP. CDR3 size: 15 residues. J gave up 1 base and V 6 bases, and 4 bases lay outside the gene matches. The CDR3 sequence: CASGSGTGNTGELFF. DNA for the CDR3: TGTGCTAGTGGCTCCGGGACAGGGAACACCGGGGAGCTGTTTTTT.

The chain joins TRBV4-1 to TRBJ2-7, with 13 positions matching TRBD2. From germline, CDR1 is MGHRA and CDR2 YSYEKL. V lost 4 bases, J lost 6 bases, and 12 bases stayed unmatched. The CDR3 is made up of 17 amino acids. The CDR3 spells CASSPGGTSGGAGEQYF. In DNA, the CDR3 is TGCGCCAGCAGCCCGGGCGGAACTAGCGGGGGGGCCGGCGAGCAGTACTTC.

This chain links TRBV19 with TRBJ2-6; tentative D call: TRBD1 (6 bases). Trimming removed 6 bases from V and 2 bases from J, with 8 bases in between. This CDR3 is 14 amino acids long. Germline V lookup: CDR1 LNHDA, CDR2 SQIVND (reference sequence). The CDR3 bases are TGTGCCAGTAGGGCAGGGGCTGGGGCCAACGTCCTGACTTTC. Encoded protein: CASRAGAGANVLTF. Full variable domain (outside the CDR3, taken from reference TRBV19 and TRBJ2-6): DGGITQSPKYLFRKEGQNVTLSCEQNLNHDAMYWYRQDPGQGLRLIYYSQIVNDFQKGDIAEGYSVSREKKESFPLTVTSAQKNPTAFYLCASRAGAGANVLTFGAGSRLTVL.

The chain has TRBV2 and TRBJ2-4, with unresolved D. The CDR3 covers 14 residues. Germline assignment: CDR1 SNHLY and CDR2 FYNNEI. V lost 8 bases, J lost 1 base, and 12 bases lay in between. CDR3 coding DNA: TGTGCCAGCCTTTGGGCTGCGGCCAAAAACATTCAGTACTTC. It translates to CASLWAAAKNIQYF. Looking up the rest from reference TRBV2 and TRBJ2-4 gives the full variable domain: EPEVTQTPSHQVTQMGQEVILRCVPISNHLYFYWYRQILGQKVEFLVSFYNNEISEKSEIFDDQFSVERPDGSNFTLKIRSTKLEDSAMYFCASLWAAAKNIQYFGAGTRLSVL.

The genes are TRBV30 and TRBJ1-4; 7 bases are shared with TRBD1. CDR3 size: 16 residues. Germline CDR1 and CDR2: GTSNPN and SVGIG (reference sequence). The V gene end was trimmed by 1 base and the J gene end by 8 bases; junction bases not matched to a gene: 13. As DNA, the CDR3 is TGTGCCTGGAGTGAAAGTCCGCCAGGGGGAAGAGAAAAACTGTTTTTT. Protein sequence: CAWSESPPGGREKLFF.

CDR3 sequence: CASSTWTENQPQHF. In nucleotides, the CDR3 is TGTGCCAGCAGCACCTGGACAGAAAATCAGCCCCAGCATTTT. The chain uses TRBV5-8 and TRBJ1-5; a possible D gene is TRBD1 (6 bases). The V end lost 4 bases, the J end lost 4 bases, and 12 bases lay between the germline ends. The CDR3 is 14 amino acids. Germline loops: CDR1 SGHTS, CDR2 YDEGEE. Looking up the rest from reference TRBV5-8 and TRBJ1-5 gives the full variable domain: EAGVTQSPTHLIKTRGQQATLRCSPISGHTSVYWYQQALGLGLQFLLWYDEGEERNRGNFPPRFSGRQFPNYSSELNVNALELEDSALYLCASSTWTENQPQHFGDGTRLSIL.